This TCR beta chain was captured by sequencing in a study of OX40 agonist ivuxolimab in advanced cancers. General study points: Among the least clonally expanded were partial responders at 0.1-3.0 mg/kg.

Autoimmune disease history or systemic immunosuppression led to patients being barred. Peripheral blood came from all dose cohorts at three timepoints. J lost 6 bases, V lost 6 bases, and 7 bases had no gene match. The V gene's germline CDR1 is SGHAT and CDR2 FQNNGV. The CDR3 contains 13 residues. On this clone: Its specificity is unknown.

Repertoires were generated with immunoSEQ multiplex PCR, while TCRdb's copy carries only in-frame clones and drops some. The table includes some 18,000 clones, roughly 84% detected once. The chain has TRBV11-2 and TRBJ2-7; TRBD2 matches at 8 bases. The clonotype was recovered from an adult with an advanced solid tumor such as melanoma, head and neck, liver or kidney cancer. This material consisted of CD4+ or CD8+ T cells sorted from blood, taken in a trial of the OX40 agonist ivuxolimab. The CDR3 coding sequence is TGTGCCAGCAGAGGACTAGCTCCCTCCGAGCAGTACTTC. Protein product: CASRGLAPSEQYF.